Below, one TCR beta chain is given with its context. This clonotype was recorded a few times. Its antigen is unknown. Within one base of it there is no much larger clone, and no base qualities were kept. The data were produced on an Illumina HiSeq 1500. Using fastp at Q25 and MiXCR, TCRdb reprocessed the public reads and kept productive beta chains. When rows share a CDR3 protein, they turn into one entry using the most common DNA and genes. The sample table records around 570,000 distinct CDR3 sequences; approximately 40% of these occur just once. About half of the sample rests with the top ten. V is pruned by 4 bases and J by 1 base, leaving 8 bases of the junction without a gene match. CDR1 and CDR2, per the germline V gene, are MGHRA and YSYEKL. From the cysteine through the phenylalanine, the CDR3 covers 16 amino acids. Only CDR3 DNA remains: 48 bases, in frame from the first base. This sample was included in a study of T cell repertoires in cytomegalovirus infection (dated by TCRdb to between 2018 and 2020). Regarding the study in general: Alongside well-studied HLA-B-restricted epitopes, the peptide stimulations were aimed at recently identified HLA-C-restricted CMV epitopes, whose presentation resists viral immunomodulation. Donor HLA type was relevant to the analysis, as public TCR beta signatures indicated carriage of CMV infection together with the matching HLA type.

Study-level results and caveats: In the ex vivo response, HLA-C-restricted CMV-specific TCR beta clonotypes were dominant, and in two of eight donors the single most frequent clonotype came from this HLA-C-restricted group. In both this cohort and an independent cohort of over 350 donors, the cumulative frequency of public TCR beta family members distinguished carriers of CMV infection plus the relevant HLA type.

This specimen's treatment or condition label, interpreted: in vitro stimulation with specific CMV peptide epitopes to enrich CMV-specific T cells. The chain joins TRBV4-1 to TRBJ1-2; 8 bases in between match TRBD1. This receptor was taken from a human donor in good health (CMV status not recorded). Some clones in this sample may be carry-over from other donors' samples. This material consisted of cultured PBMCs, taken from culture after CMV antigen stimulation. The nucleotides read TGCGCCAGCAGCCCTGGACAGGGCGAGAGTAACTATGGCTACACCTTC. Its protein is CASSPGQGESNYGYTF.